This T cell receptor beta chain was identified in a study of OX40 agonist ivuxolimab in advanced cancers. General notes on the study: The costimulatory receptor OX40 (CD134) was targeted by ivuxolimab, a fully human IgG2 agonistic monoclonal antibody. In the dose-escalation cohort, roughly four fifths of patients were male, and the mean age was approximately 60 years, with a range of about 23 to 85. Among the roughly 54 dose-escalation patients, roughly 20 had hepatocellular carcinoma, about 15 melanoma, 9 renal cell carcinoma and 9 head and neck cancer. Intravenous ivuxolimab was administered to patients every 2 weeks at six dose levels: 0.01, 0.1, 0.3, 1.5, 3 and 10 mg/kg. Three dose-escalation patients achieved partial responses, one with hepatocellular carcinoma and two with cutaneous melanoma. The purpose of peripheral TCRbeta sequencing was to test whether ivuxolimab changed TCR sequence diversity and led to clonal T-cell expansion. Prior anti-PD-1, anti-PD-L1 or anti-CTLA-4 therapy was permitted, and 40% of dose-escalation patients had received checkpoint inhibitors. The monotherapy dose-escalation portion (N of about 52 patients) of the phase I ivuxolimab trial is reported in the paper.

To sequence the TCRbeta CDR3 region, genomic DNA was isolated from the sorted cells. The immunoSEQ Assay was used for sequencing of TCRbeta CDR3 regions. TCRdb obtained this table from immuneACCESS and retained in-frame rearrangements with V and J assigned. These tables miss some clones; where compared with another copy, unresolved V genes account for less than half of the shortfall, and the remainder is unexplained. This sample is represented by approximately 79,000 clones; around nine tenths of them were singletons. Roughly 2.4% of the sample is in the top ten clones. Patients with a history of autoimmune disease or receiving systemic immunosuppression were excluded from the trial. In every dose cohort, peripheral blood was drawn for TCR sequencing at baseline, cycle 4 day 1, and cycle 7 day 1. Samples were obtained from an open-label, multicenter, first-in-human phase I dose-escalation trial of ivuxolimab. Adults with locally advanced or metastatic melanoma, renal cell carcinoma, hepatocellular carcinoma or head and neck squamous cell carcinoma were enrolled in the trial. Before TCR sequencing, CD4+ and CD8+ T cells were separately sorted from peripheral blood.

What the study reported, not specific to this receptor: At doses of 0.1 to 3.0 mg/kg, clonal expansion of both CD4+ and CD8+ blood T cells was observed from baseline to week 6. Antigen specificity was not determined for the clonally expanded peripheral T cells. Partial responders in the 0.1-3.0 mg/kg groups had among the lowest normalized peripheral clonal expansion, especially among CD8+ T cells. After ivuxolimab, expanded clones were on average more numerous among CD8+ T cells than among CD4+ T cells. Low levels of normalized T-cell clonal expansion were also shown by some nonresponding patients.

Taken from the germline V gene, the CDR1 and CDR2 loops are SGHAT and FQNNGV. The CDR3 contains 15 residues, cysteine and phenylalanine counted. Only the CDR3 DNA is retained, 45 bases long and in frame from the first base. V is trimmed back by 8 bases and J by 0 bases, and the junction contains 7 bases that no gene match accounts for. Worth noting for this clone: Its antigen is currently not known. The input lacks base qualities; no much larger clone sits a single base away.

The V and J genes are TRBV11-2 and TRBJ2-3, with 8 bases in between that match TRBD2. Sequencing used CD4+ or CD8+ T cells sorted from blood, obtained in a trial of the OX40 agonist ivuxolimab. The origin of this receptor is an adult with an advanced solid tumor such as melanoma, head and neck, liver or kidney cancer. The CDR3 protein is CASLVGTSSTDTQYF. The sequenced DNA is TGTGCCAGCCTAGTCGGGACTAGTAGCACAGATACGCAGTATTTT.